This T cell receptor (beta chain) comes out of a study of T cell responses to AZD1222 COVID-19 vaccine. Clones were sequenced by immunoSEQ multiplex PCR, and TCRdb holds only the in-frame ones, with some missing. The table has about 120,000 clones, around 92% seen once. Worth noting for this clone: The antigen is not known.

Findings of the study overall: The study identified only six AZD1222 recipients as seropositive at baseline. Two AZD1222 administrations were followed by greater Spike-specific TCR breadth and depth. CD4 TCRs covered the whole spike, strongest at regions 160-218 and 743-854. The donors showed a predominance of white British ancestry and of females, with possible underestimation of clonal diversity.

Germline V gene sequence: CDR1 LGHNA, CDR2 YSLEER. CDR3 length: 16 residues. Trimming cost V 4 bases and J 2 bases, with 15 bases left between them. This chain links TRBV4-3 with TRBJ2-4, with D possibly being TRBD2 (5 bases). The source is an adult in good health. Sequencing was performed on peripheral blood, taken on day 0 of AZD1222 vaccination. This chain's CDR3 is CASSPTRGNPKNIQYF. CDR3 bases: TGCGCCAGCAGCCCCACTAGAGGGAACCCCAAAAACATTCAGTACTTC.